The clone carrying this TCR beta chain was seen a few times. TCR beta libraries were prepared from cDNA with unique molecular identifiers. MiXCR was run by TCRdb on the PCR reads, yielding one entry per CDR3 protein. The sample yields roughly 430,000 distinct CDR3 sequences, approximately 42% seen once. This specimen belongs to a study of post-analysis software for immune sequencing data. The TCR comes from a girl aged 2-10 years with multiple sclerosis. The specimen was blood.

For the CDR3, the DNA is TGTGCCAGCAGTGACCGGACAGGGTTCCAAGAGACCCAGTACTTC. This codes for CASSDRTGFQETQYF. The chain recombines TRBV2 with TRBJ2-5, with TRBD1 identical over 8 bases. With 3 bases clipped from V and 1 base from J, the junction kept 4 bases outside the gene matches. The CDR3 spans 15 residues. Germline V CDR1 and CDR2: SNHLY, FYNNEI.